One and the same sample provided the 10 T cell receptor beta chains below, sequenced in a study of T cells expressing NK-cell markers. TCRdb re-called the 5' RACE reads and catalogs CDR3 proteins one per entry, DNA excluded. The listing contains 200,000 to 300,000 distinct CDR3 sequences. Sequenced: blood T cells: a sorted CD56 or NKG2C T cell subset, CD4+ or CD8+ T cells, or bulk PBMC T cells (not recorded which). Receptor source: a man between 18 and 29 years old in good health.

This sequence joins TRBV20-1 and TRBJ1-2; TCRdb's D gene call, TRBD1, goes unchecked for lack of DNA. The CDR3 has 12 amino acids. CDR1 DFQATT and CDR2 SNEGSKA come from the germline V gene (reference sequence). The CDR3 region is CSAPGRGYGYTF.

The J gene is TRBJ1-4, the V gene TRBV20-1; TCRdb's D call, TRBD1, is unchecked because there is no DNA. Germline V gene data show CDR1 as DFQATT and CDR2 as SNEGSKA (reference sequence). The CDR3 consists of 15 residues. CDR3 protein: CSARDGDRGLQKLFF.

This sequence joins TRBV12-3 or TRBV12-4 and TRBJ2-3; TCRdb gives TRBD1 as the D gene, but with no DNA this cannot be confirmed. The CDR3 loop spans 17 amino acids. The CDR3 sequence is CASSLALGDRGTDTQYF.

The chain uses TRBV27 and TRBJ2-1; TCRdb names TRBD2, which stays unverified in the absence of DNA. Germline V gene lookup returns CDR1 MNHEY and CDR2 SMNVEV (reference sequence). The CDR3 contains 17 residues. CDR3 loop: CASSLSLLAGEINEQFF.

V is TRBV29-1 and J is TRBJ2-7; TCRdb picks TRBD2, but there is no DNA to check that call. This CDR3 comprises 13 residues. Germline V gene data show CDR1 as SQVTM and CDR2 as ANQGSEA. The CDR3 reads CSAYSGSSYEQYF.

The chain links TRBV29-1 to TRBJ2-5. Per germline, CDR1 SQVTM and CDR2 ANQGSEA. The CDR3 length is 13 residues. This chain's CDR3 is CSVDKSNQETQYF.

The chain couples TRBV20-1 to TRBJ2-3; lacking DNA, the TRBD2 call made by TCRdb goes unchecked. This CDR3 comprises 14 residues. The V gene's germline CDR1 is DFQATT and CDR2 SNEGSKA (reference sequence). The CDR3: CSANWDFPTDTQYF.

The V and J genes are TRBV29-1 and TRBJ2-7; TCRdb reports TRBD1, a call that lacks DNA to check it against. This CDR3 is built from 12 residues. Germline values: CDR1 SQVTM, CDR2 ANQGSEA. CDR3 protein: CSVGGTVYEQYF.

The gene calls are TRBV30 and TRBJ2-3; TCRdb lists TRBD2, though no DNA is available to test this call. Per the germline V gene, CDR1 is GTSNPN and CDR2 is SVGIG (reference sequence). This CDR3 has 13 amino acids. The CDR3 spells CAWSTREGHTQYF.

The rearrangement joins TRBV13 to TRBJ2-7. The CDR3 consists of 12 residues. Germline V gives CDR1 PRHDT, CDR2 FYEKMQ (reference sequence). CDR3 residues: CASSFGNYEQYF.